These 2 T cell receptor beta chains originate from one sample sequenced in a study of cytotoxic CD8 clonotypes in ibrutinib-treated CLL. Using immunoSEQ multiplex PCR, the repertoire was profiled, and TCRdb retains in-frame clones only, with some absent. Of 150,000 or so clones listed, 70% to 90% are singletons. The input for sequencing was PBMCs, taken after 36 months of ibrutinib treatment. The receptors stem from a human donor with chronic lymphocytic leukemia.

CDR3 in amino acids: CASSQGSGGYTDTQYF. DNA for the CDR3: TGTGCCAGCAGCCAGGGCAGCGGGGGGTACACGGATACGCAGTATTTT. The rearrangement joins TRBV5-4 to TRBJ2-3, with 9 bases lining up with TRBD2. The CDR3 spans 16 residues. CDR1 is SGHNT, CDR2 YYREEE, per germline (reference sequence). V shed 4 bases and J 6 bases; nucleotides not matched to a gene: 12.

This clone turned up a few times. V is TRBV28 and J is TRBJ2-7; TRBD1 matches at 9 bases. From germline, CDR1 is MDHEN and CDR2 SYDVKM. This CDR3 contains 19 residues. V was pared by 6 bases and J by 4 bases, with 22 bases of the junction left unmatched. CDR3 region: CASSTRLRTGAFKTYEQYF. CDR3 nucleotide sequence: TGTGCCAGCAGCACCCGACTCCGGACAGGGGCCTTTAAAACATACGAGCAGTACTTC.